This T cell receptor beta chain was sequenced in a study of cytomegalovirus exposure and HLA in healthy donors. Study-level results: It was in a later analysis that TCR association rates were seen to vary by HLA locus, highest for DRB1 and lowest for HLA-C.

The CDR3 has 17 amino acids. V shed 2 bases, J shed 4 bases, and the junction held 11 bases outside the gene matches. Per germline, CDR1 PRHDT and CDR2 FYEKMQ (reference sequence). Concerning this clone itself: Its target is unknown.

In the PCR, 60 Vbeta and 13 Jbeta primers were used. Sequencing was performed with immunoSEQ multiplex PCR; in TCRdb, only in-frame clones are kept and a portion is missing. The table records about 130,000 clones, about 70% of them present only once. The V gene is TRBV13, the J gene TRBJ2-1; 7 bases agree with TRBD2. This sequence originates from a woman aged 35 to 49 in good health and CMV-seropositive. Sample: PBMCs. The CDR3 is CASSLPGGQRAYNEQFF. CDR3 coding DNA: TGTGCCAGCAGCTTACCGGGAGGCCAAAGAGCATACAATGAGCAGTTCTTC.